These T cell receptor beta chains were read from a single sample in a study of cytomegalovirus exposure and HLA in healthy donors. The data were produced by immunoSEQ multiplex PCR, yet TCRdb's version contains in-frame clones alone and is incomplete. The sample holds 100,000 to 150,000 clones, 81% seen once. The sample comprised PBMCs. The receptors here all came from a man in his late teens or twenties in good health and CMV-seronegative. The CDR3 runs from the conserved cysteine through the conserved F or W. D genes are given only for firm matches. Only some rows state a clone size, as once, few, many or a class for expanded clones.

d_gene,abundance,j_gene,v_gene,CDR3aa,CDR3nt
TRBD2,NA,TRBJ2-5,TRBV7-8,CASSLGVYSGGQETQYF,TGTGCCAGCAGCTTAGGGGTATACAGCGGGGGCCAAGAGACCCAGTACTTC
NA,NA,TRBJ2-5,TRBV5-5,CASSKDRGGETQYF,TGTGCCAGCAGCAAAGACAGGGGAGGGGAGACCCAGTACTTC
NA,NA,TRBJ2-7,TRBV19,CASSAPMREGSYEQYF,TGTGCCAGTAGTGCCCCCATGAGGGAAGGCTCCTACGAGCAGTACTTC
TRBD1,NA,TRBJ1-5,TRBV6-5,CASSADRGSNQPQHF,TGTGCCAGCAGCGCCGACAGGGGTAGCAATCAGCCCCAGCATTTT
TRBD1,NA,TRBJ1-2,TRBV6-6,CASSAKGGQPYGYTF,TGTGCCAGCAGCGCAAAGGGGGGACAGCCCTATGGCTACACCTTC
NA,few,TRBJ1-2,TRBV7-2,CASSLVYRERGYTF,TGTGCCAGCAGCTTAGTTTACAGGGAAAGGGGCTACACCTTC
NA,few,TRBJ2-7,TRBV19,CASSIGGSYEQYF,TGTGCCAGTAGTATCGGCGGATCCTACGAGCAGTACTTC
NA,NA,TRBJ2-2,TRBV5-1,CASSLGANTGELFF,TGCGCCAGCAGCTTGGGGGCAAACACCGGGGAGCTGTTTTTT
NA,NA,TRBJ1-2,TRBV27,CASSFWGEDGYTF,TGTGCCAGCAGTTTCTGGGGGGAAGATGGCTACACCTTC
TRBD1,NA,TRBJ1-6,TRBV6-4,CASSATGGAVKSPLHF,TGTGCCAGCAGTGCGACAGGGGGCGCGGTAAAATCACCCCTCCACTTT
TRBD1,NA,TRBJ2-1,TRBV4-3,CASSQGAGTGDNEQFF,TGCGCCAGCAGCCAAGGGGCCGGGACAGGGGACAATGAGCAGTTCTTC
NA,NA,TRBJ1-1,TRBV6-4,CASRPTTEYTEAFF,TGTGCCAGCAGACCAACGACAGAATACACTGAAGCTTTCTTT
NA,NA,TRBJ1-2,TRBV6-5,CASSNTTAFYGYTF,TGTGCCAGCAGTAACACGACAGCCTTCTATGGCTACACCTTC
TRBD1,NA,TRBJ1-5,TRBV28,CASTGGGGINQPQHF,TGTGCCAGCACAGGGGGCGGTGGGATCAATCAGCCCCAGCATTTT
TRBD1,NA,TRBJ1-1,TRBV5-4,CASSSGQRGGTEAFF,TGTGCCAGCAGCTCGGGACAGCGAGGAGGCACTGAAGCTTTCTTT
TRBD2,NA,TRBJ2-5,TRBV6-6,CASSTLAGGETQYF,TGTGCCAGCAGTACATTAGCGGGGGGAGAGACCCAGTACTTC
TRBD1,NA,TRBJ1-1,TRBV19,CASSIETTGISTEAFF,TGTGCCAGTAGTATAGAGACGACAGGGATATCCACTGAAGCTTTCTTT
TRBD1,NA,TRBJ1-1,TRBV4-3,CASSLWVSQGVNTEAFF,TGCGCCAGCAGCCTATGGGTTTCTCAGGGGGTGAACACTGAAGCTTTCTTT
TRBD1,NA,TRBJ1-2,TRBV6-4,CASSVGQGNYGYTF,TGTGCCAGCAGTGTCGGACAGGGGAACTATGGCTACACCTTC
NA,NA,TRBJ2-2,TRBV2,CASSEAYKNRNTGELFF,TGTGCCAGCAGTGAAGCGTACAAGAACCGGAACACCGGGGAGCTGTTTTTT
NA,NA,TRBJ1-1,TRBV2,CASSESAPRATEAFF,TGTGCCAGCAGTGAATCGGCGCCCAGGGCAACTGAAGCTTTCTTT
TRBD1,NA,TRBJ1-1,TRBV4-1,CASSYGQGNTEAFF,TGCGCCAGCAGCTACGGACAGGGGAACACTGAAGCTTTCTTT
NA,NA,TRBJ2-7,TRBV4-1,CASSQDLQGSYEQYF,TGCGCCAGCAGCCAAGACCTACAGGGCTCCTACGAGCAGTACTTC
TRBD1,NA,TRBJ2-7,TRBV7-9,CASSRDSNYEQYF,TGTGCCAGCAGCCGGGACAGTAACTACGAGCAGTACTTC
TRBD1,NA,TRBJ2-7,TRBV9,CASSVHRDSRYEQYF,TGTGCCAGCAGCGTGCACCGGGACAGCAGATACGAGCAGTACTTC
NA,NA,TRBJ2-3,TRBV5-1,CASSSGWREVTDTQYF,TGCGCCAGCAGCTCGGGTTGGAGGGAGGTGACAGATACGCAGTATTTT
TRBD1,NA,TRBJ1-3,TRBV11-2,CASSPYDRGSGNTIYF,TGTGCCAGCAGCCCATACGACAGGGGGTCTGGAAACACCATATATTTT
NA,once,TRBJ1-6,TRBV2,CASTRNAYNSPLHF,TGTGCCAGCACCAGGAACGCCTATAATTCACCCCTCCACTTT
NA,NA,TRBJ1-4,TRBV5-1,CASSLTGTLPNEKLFF,TGCGCCAGCAGCTTGACAGGGACCCTGCCTAATGAAAAACTGTTTTTT
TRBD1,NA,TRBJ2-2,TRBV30,CAWSVPGGLGAGELFF,TGTGCCTGGAGTGTACCAGGGGGCCTGGGCGCCGGGGAGCTGTTTTTT
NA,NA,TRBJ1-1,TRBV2,CASSGGTLNTEAFF,TGTGCCAGCAGCGGCGGGACGTTGAACACTGAAGCTTTCTTT
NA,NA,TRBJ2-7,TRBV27,CASSFLTYEQYF,TGTGCCAGCAGTTTCTTAACCTACGAGCAGTACTTC
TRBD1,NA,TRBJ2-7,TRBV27,CATGTGNVRQYF,TGTGCCACCGGGACAGGTAACGTGCGGCAGTACTTC
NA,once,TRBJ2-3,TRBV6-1,CASLFGGPQDTQYF,TGTGCCAGCCTGTTCGGGGGGCCTCAAGATACGCAGTATTTT
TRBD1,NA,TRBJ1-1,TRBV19,CASSIERGLTAFF,TGTGCCAGTAGTATCGAGAGGGGGCTGACAGCTTTCTTT
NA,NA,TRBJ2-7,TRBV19,CASSSTGHASGEQYF,TGTGCCAGTAGTTCTACCGGACACGCTTCTGGGGAGCAGTACTTC
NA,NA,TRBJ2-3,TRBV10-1,CASSWTAVQDTQYF,TGCGCCAGCAGCTGGACAGCCGTCCAGGATACGCAGTATTTT
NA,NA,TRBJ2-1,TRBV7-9,CASRILEGEQFF,TGTGCCAGCAGAATACTGGAGGGTGAGCAGTTCTTC
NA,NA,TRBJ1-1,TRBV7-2,CASSLPVYTEAFF,TGTGCCAGCAGCCTACCGGTTTACACTGAAGCTTTCTTT
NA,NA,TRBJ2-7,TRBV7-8,CASSKSVGPYEQYF,TGTGCCAGCAGCAAATCTGTCGGTCCCTACGAGCAGTACTTC
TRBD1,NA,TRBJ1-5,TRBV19,CASSDDWTGAGQPQHF,TGTGCCAGTAGTGATGACTGGACAGGGGCCGGTCAGCCCCAGCATTTT
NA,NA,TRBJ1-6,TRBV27,CASSSLAGFTLSPLHF,TGTGCCAGCAGTTCCCTGGCGGGGTTTACGCTTTCACCCCTCCACTTT